This TCR beta chain derives from a study of T cells in Graves' hyperthyroidism and ophthalmopathy. Of note for this clonotype: Being one base from a much bigger clone, this may be a read error.

Calling Graves' hyperthyroidism stable meant ophthalmopathy did not progress within 18 months. Pregnant or lactating patients were excluded, as were those with uncontrolled infection or other autoimmune disease. It was 8.5 to 10 ml of fresh peripheral blood that supplied the PBMCs. The TCR beta CDR3 regions underwent amplification using RNA transcripts as the source. Initially, a first-round RT-PCR of the TCR CDR3 employed the HTBI primer set. In TCRdb, the multiplex PCR reads were re-called with MiXCR into one record per CDR3 protein. The sample yields 540,000 or so distinct CDR3 sequences, approximately 15% seen once. The TCR sequence derives from a woman aged 25 to 39 with Graves' hyperthyroidism. The sample taken for sequencing was blood.

The CDR3 loop reads CASSSRGLIEACF. The CDR3 region has the DNA TGTGCCAGCAGTTCCAGGGGACTCATTGAAGCTTGCTTT. The chain combines TRBV28 with TRBJ1-1, with a weak D call TRBD1 (6 bases). CDR3 size: 13 residues. Germline loops: CDR1 MDHEN, CDR2 SYDVKM.